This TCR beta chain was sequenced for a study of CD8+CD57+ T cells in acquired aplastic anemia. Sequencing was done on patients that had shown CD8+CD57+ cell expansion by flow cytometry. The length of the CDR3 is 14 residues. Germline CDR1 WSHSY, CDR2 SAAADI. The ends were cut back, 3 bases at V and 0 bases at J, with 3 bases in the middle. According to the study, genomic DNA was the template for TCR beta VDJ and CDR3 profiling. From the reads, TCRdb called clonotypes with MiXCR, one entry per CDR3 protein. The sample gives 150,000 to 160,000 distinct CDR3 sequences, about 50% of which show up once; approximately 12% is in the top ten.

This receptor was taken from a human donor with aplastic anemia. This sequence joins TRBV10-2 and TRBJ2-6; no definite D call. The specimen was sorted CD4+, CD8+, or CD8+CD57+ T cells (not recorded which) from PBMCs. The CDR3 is CASSDASGANVLTF. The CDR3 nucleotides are TGCGCCAGCAGTGATGCCTCTGGGGCCAACGTCCTGACTTTC.